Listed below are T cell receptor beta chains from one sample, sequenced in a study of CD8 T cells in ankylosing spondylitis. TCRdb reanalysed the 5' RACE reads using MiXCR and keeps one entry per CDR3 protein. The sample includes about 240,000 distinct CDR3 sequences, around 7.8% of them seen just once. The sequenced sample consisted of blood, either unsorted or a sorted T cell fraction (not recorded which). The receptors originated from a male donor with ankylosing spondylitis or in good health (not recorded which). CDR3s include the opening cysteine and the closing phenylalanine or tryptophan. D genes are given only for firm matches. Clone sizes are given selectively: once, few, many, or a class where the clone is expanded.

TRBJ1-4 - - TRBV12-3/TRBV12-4 CASSLGTRNEKLVF TGTGCCAGCAGTCTCGGGACACGGAATGAAAAACTGGTTTTT
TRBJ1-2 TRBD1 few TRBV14 CASSFRTGGGYTF TGTGCCAGCAGCTTTCGGACAGGGGGTGGCTACACCTTC
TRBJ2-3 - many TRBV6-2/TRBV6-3 CASSYSGISDTQYF TGTGCCAGCAGTTACTCAGGGATTTCAGATACGCAGTATTTT
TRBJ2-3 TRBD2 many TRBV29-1 CSVGFWREETDTQYF TGCAGCGTTGGTTTCTGGCGGGAGGAAACAGATACGCAGTATTTT
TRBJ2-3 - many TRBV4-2 CASSEGVGADTQYF TGTGCCAGCAGCGAAGGAGTTGGCGCAGATACGCAGTATTTT
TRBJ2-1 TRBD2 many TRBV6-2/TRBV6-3 CASRHLPGLAGGSSYNEQFF TGTGCCAGCAGGCACCTTCCGGGACTAGCGGGAGGGAGCTCCTACAATGAGCAGTTCTTC
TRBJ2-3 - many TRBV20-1 CSAIRSDGTDTQYF TGCAGTGCTATCAGGAGCGATGGGACAGATACGCAGTATTTT
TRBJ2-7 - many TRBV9 CASSSGYSPYEQYF TGTGCCAGCAGCTCAGGGTACAGCCCCTACGAGCAGTACTTC
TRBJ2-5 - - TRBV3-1 CASSQGRGETQYF TGTGCCAGCAGCCAAGGGAGGGGGGAGACCCAGTACTTC
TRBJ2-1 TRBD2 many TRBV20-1 CSARAWTSDLKQFF TGCAGTGCTAGAGCATGGACTAGCGACCTGAAGCAGTTCTTC
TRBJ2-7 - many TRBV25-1 CASSPSGNSYEQYF TGTGCCAGCAGTCCGTCCGGGAATAGCTACGAGCAGTACTTC
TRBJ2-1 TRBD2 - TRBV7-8 CASRSGLARVGTYNEQFF TGTGCCAGCAGGTCTGGACTAGCGCGGGTGGGGACCTACAATGAGCAGTTCTTC
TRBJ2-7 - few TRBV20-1 CSASQRNEQYF TGCAGTGCTAGTCAACGGAACGAGCAGTACTTC
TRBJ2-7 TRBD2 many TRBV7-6 CASSLESGRSYEQYF TGTGCCAGCAGCTTAGAGAGCGGGAGGTCCTACGAGCAGTACTTC
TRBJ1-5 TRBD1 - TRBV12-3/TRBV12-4 CASRLQGYNQPQHF TGTGCCAGCAGGTTACAGGGGTACAATCAGCCCCAGCATTTT
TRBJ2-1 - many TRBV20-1 CSVPRGRAYNEQFF TGCAGTGTCCCGAGAGGCAGGGCCTACAATGAGCAGTTCTTC
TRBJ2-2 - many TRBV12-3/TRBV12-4 CADSKRRNTGELFF TGTGCCGACTCGAAAAGAAGGAACACCGGGGAGCTGTTTTTT
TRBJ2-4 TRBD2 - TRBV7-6 CASSDYREGNIQYF TGTGCCAGCAGCGACTACCGGGAGGGGAACATTCAGTACTTC
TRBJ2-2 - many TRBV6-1 CATRQVFTGELFF TGTGCCACAAGACAGGTCTTCACCGGGGAGCTGTTTTTT
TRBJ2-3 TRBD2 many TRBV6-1 CASSRTSGGSTDTQYF TGTGCCAGCAGTCGGACTAGCGGGGGTAGCACAGATACGCAGTATTTT
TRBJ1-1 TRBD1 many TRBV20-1 CSARPGGGFAEAFF TGCAGTGCTAGACCAGGGGGGGGTTTCGCTGAAGCTTTCTTT